This T cell receptor (beta chain) derives from a study of blood T cell repertoires in COVID-19. Between the trimmed V and J ends, which lost 3 bases and 0 bases, there was a span of 11 bases. The CDR3 totals 15 residues. Data came from immunoSEQ multiplex PCR; TCRdb stores just in-frame clones and leaves some out. The sample records fewer than 150,000 clones, around 80% being singletons. This chain links TRBV23-1 with TRBJ1-1, with D perhaps TRBD1 (6 bases). TRBV23-1 is marked as an open reading frame, function uncertain. Sequenced material: peripheral blood. This sequence was found in a woman aged 80 or over in a cohort sampled during active or convalescent COVID-19. The CDR3 loop is CASSQYTGMNTEAFF. As DNA, the CDR3 is TGCGCCAGCAGTCAGTATACAGGGATGAACACTGAAGCTTTCTTT.